Detailed here is one T cell receptor beta chain. The data originate from a study of T cell changes during pregnancy in multiple sclerosis. Repertoires were generated with immunoSEQ multiplex PCR, while TCRdb's copy carries only in-frame clones and drops some. This sample carries about 120,000 clones, about 94% of them seen once, and the ten largest clones take approximately 6.2%. CDR3 length equals 18 residues. The V gene lost 1 base and the J gene lost 1 base, with 19 bases spanning the gap. Germline values: CDR1 MGHDK, CDR2 SYGVNS. The source of this sequence is a female donor with multiple sclerosis, enrolled in a pregnancy study. This specimen consisted of peripheral blood, obtained before pregnancy. The rearrangement uses TRBV25-1 and TRBJ1-1; D is perhaps TRBD1 (5 bases). The CDR3 DNA is TGTGCCAGCAGTGAATCGAGGCCAGGGATGGCTGGGAACACTGAAGCTTTCTTT. Translation gives CASSESRPGMAGNTEAFF.